A single sample gave rise to the 3 T cell receptor beta chains below, sequenced in a study of T-cell memory formation after mild COVID-19. TCRdb independently ran MiXCR on the 5' RACE reads; one entry per CDR3 protein. Here the sample spans 380,000 or so distinct CDR3 sequences, approximately 15% being singletons. The specimen sequenced was PBMCs or a T cell subset sorted from them (not recorded which). The receptors were gathered from a man aged 18 to 30 who had mild COVID-19 (a few samples of this study predate the infection). Cell type and time point are not known.

The rearrangement links TRBV19 to TRBJ1-5; 7 positions match TRBD1. Germline values: CDR1 LNHDA, CDR2 SQIVND (reference sequence). This CDR3 contains 13 residues. The V and J ends lost 6 bases and 6 bases, in that order; junction bases with no gene match: 5. The CDR3 loop is CASSTGDGQPQHF. As DNA, the CDR3 is TGTGCCAGTAGCACAGGGGACGGTCAGCCCCAGCATTTT.

This clonotype was recorded many times. The CDR3 sequence is CASSLRTGTTGELFF. CDR3 sequence (DNA): TGTGCCAGCAGTTTACGGACAGGGACCACCGGGGAGCTGTTTTTT. The chain combines TRBV27 with TRBJ2-2; 8 nucleotides align to TRBD1. Germline CDR1 and CDR2: MNHEY and SMNVEV (reference sequence). V lost 2 bases and J lost 4; bases outside the gene matches: 3. The CDR3 has 15 residues.

This clonotype appeared a few times. The chain joins TRBV28 to TRBJ1-3; unclear D gene. The CDR3 has 15 residues. Per the germline V gene, CDR1 is MDHEN and CDR2 is SYDVKM. Deletions cut 6 bases from V and 2 bases from J, with 14 bases between. The CDR3 sequence is CASSPAVLAGNTIYF. The CDR3 DNA sequence: TGTGCCAGCAGCCCCGCCGTCCTCGCTGGAAACACCATATATTTT.